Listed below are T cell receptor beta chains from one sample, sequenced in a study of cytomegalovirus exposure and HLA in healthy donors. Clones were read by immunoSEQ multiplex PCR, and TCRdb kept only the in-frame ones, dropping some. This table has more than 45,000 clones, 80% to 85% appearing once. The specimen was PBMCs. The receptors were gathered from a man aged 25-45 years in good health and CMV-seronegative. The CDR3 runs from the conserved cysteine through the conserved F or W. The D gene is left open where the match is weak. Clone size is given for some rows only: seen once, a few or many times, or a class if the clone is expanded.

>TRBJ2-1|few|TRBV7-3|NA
TGTGCCAGCAGCTTAGGAGCAAACAATGAGCAGTTCTTC
CASSLGANNEQFF
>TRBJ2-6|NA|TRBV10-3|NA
TGTGCCATCCGGCAGGGGATCAGCTCTGGGGCCAACGTCCTGACTTTC
CAIRQGISSGANVLTF
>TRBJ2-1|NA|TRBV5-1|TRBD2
TGCGCCAGCAGCCCCGGGGGGGCTAGCAATGAGCAGTTCTTC
CASSPGGASNEQFF
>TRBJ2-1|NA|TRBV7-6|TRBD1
TGTGCCAGCAGCTTAGCGTGGTCAGGGGGAAATGAGCAGTTCTTC
CASSLAWSGGNEQFF
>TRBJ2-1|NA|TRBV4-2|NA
TGTGCCAGCAGCCAAGATAGCGGCTTATCCTACAATGAGCAGTTCTTC
CASSQDSGLSYNEQFF
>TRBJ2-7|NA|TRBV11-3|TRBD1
TGTGCCAGCGGACAGGGGGGCACTAAGGAGCAGTACTTC
CASGQGGTKEQYF
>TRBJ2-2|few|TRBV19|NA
TGTGCCAGTAGTCTAAACACCGGGGAGCTGTTTTTT
CASSLNTGELFF
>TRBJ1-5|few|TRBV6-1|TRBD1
TGTGCCAGCAGCAAGGACAGGGACATGTCTCAGCCCCAGCATTTT
CASSKDRDMSQPQHF
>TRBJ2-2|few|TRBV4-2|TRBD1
TGTGCCAGCAGCCAAGATCTGGAGACAGGGACCACCGGGGAGCTGTTTTTT
CASSQDLETGTTGELFF
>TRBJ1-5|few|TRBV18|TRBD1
TGTGCCAGCTCATCCCAGACAGGGAAGGAGCCCCAGCATTTT
CASSSQTGKEPQHF
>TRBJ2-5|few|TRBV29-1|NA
TGCAGCGTTGAAGATCGGGGTGGAATACAAGAGACCCAGTACTTC
CSVEDRGGIQETQYF
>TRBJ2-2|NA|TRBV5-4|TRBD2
TGTGCCAGCAGCCCACCGGGACTAGCGGGGCTGAACACCGGGGAGCTGTTTTTT
CASSPPGLAGLNTGELFF
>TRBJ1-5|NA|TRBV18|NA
TGTGCCAGCTCACCGGGGGGGAGCAATCAGCCCCAGCATTTT
CASSPGGSNQPQHF
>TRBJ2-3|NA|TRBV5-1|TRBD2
TGCGCCAGCAGCTTCCGACAGAGCGGGGGGGTTGGAGATACGCAGTATTTT
CASSFRQSGGVGDTQYF
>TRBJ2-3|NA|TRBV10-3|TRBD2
TGTGCCATCAGTGAGCGTAGCGGGGGGGCATTAAGCACAGATACGCAGTATTTT
CAISERSGGALSTDTQYF
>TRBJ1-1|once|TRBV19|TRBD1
TGTGCCAGTACCTCGGACAGGGTCACTGAAGCTTTCTTT
CASTSDRVTEAFF
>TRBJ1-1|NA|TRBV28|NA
TGTGCCAGCAGAGACTATCAAGGAAACACTGAAGCTTTCTTT
CASRDYQGNTEAFF
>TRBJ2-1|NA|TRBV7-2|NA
TGTGCCAGCAGCGCTCGGACAACATACAATGAGCAGTTCTTC
CASSARTTYNEQFF
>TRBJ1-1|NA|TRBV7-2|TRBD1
TGTGCCAGCGGCAAAAACAGGGGAACAGTGAACACTGAAGCTTTCTTT
CASGKNRGTVNTEAFF
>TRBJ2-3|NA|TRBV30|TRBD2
TGTGCCTGGAGTATCAATAGCGGGACATTTACAGATACGCAGTATTTT
CAWSINSGTFTDTQYF
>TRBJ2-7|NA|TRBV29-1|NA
TGCAGCGTTGAAGATGATAGATCGGGGGTCGGGGCCTACGAGCAGTACTTC
CSVEDDRSGVGAYEQYF
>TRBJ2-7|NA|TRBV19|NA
TGTGCCAGTAGGATTGATGGCGGATCCTACGAGCAGTACTTC
CASRIDGGSYEQYF
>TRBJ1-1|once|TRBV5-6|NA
TGTGCCAGCAGCTCTTTCCCCCGGGGAGAGTTGAACACTGAAGCTTTCTTT
CASSSFPRGELNTEAFF
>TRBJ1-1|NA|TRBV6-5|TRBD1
TGTGCCAGCAGTAACACCGGGACAGGGTTCGGGGCTTTCTTT
CASSNTGTGFGAFF
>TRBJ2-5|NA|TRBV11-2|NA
TGTGCCAGCAGCCCCAATGACCAAGAGACCCAGTACTTC
CASSPNDQETQYF
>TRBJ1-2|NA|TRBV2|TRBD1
TGTGCCAGCAGAGAACCCCGTAGGACCGACAGGGGCAGATATGGCTACACCTTC
CASREPRRTDRGRYGYTF
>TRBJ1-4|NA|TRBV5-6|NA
TGTGCCAGCAGCTTGGAACAGGGTGTGGGTGAAAAACTGTTTTTT
CASSLEQGVGEKLFF
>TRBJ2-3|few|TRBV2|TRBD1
TGTGCCAGCAGTGACACGACAGGGGCCCTCCACACAGATACGCAGTATTTT
CASSDTTGALHTDTQYF
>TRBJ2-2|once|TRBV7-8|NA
TGTGCCAGCAGCTTAGGAGTTCGGGAGCTGTTTTTT
CASSLGVRELFF
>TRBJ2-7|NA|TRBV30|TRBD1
TGTGCCTGGAGTCGTGGACAGGTCTACGAGCAGTACTTC
CAWSRGQVYEQYF
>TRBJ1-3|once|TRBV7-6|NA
TGTGCCAGCAGCTTAATCGCAGGGGTTGGTGGAAACACCATATATTTT
CASSLIAGVGGNTIYF
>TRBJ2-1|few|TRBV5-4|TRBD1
TGTGCCAGCAGCCAGAGGGGGCGAGATGTCAATGAGCAGTTCTTC
CASSQRGRDVNEQFF
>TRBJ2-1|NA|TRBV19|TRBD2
TGTGCCAGTAGTATAAGCAGCGGGGGACCCCCATCCTACAATGAGCAGTTCTTC
CASSISSGGPPSYNEQFF